This entry features one TCR beta chain sequence. This entry belongs to a study of lymphopenia after photon versus proton radiotherapy. Sequencing was performed with immunoSEQ multiplex PCR; in TCRdb, only in-frame clones are kept and a portion is missing. The sample includes 60,000 to 75,000 clones, roughly 87% of them seen just once. Sequenced material: peripheral blood, taken from a patient treated with proton-based radiotherapy. This clonotype was sampled from a man at least 80 years old with esophageal cancer.

CDR3 DNA sequence: TGTGCCAGCTCTGGTACGGACTCCTACAATGAGCAGTTCTTC. It codes for CASSGTDSYNEQFF. The genes are TRBV9 and TRBJ2-1, with unresolved D. The CDR3 runs to 14 residues. V lost 7 bases and J lost 0, with 11 bases in between. Germline V gene lookup returns CDR1 SGDLS and CDR2 YYNGEE.